What follows describes a single TCR beta chain. Its antigen is unknown. This sample was taken from a study of cytomegalovirus exposure and HLA in healthy donors. Overall study results and limits: In a later analysis, CMV-associated beta chains were mostly HLA-associated, it appeared. By HLA locus, TCR association rates varied in a later analysis, with DRB1 showing the most and HLA-C the fewest. TCR beta V- and J-gene trimming was later associated with a missense DCLRE1C variant.

13 Jbeta primers and 60 Vbeta primers were used for the PCR. Measured with immunoSEQ multiplex PCR; TCRdb has only the in-frame clones, and not every one. The table records 55,000 to 85,000 clones, roughly 69% of them present only once. Source material: PBMCs. The clonotype comes from a woman in her fifties or sixties in good health and CMV-seronegative.

The CDR3 DNA is TGCGCCAGCAGCTCGACTAGCTTTTATGAGCAGTTCTTC. Its protein product is CASSSTSFYEQFF. The V call is TRBV5-1, the J call TRBJ2-1; TRBD2 matches 7 bases. Germline V gene sequence: CDR1 SGHRS, CDR2 YFSETQ. The length of the CDR3 is 13 residues. The junction had 5 bases not matched to a gene; V was cut back by 3 bases and J by 8 bases.